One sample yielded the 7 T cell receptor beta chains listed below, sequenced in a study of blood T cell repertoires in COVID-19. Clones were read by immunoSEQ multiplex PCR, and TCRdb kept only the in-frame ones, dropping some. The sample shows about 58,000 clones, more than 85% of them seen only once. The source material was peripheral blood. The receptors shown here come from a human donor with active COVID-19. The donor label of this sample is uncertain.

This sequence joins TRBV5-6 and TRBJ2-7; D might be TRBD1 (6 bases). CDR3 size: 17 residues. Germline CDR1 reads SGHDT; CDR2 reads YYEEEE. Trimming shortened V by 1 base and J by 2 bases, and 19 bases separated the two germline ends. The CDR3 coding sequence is TGTGCCAGCAGCTTGTTAAGTCTGGGGACACTAGCCTACGAGCAGTACTTC. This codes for CASSLLSLGTLAYEQYF.

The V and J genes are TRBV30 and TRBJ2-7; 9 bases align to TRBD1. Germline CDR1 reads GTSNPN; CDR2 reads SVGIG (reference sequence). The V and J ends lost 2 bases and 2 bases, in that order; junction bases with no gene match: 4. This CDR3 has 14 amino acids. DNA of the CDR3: TGTGCCTGGAGTCCCGGGACAGGGACCTACGAGCAGTACTTC. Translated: CAWSPGTGTYEQYF.

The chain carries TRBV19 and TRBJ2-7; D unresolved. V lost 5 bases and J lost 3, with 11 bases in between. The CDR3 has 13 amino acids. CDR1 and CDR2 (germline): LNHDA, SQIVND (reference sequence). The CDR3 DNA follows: TGTGCCAGTAGTTGGGCAGGTCACTACGAGCAGTACTTC. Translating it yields CASSWAGHYEQYF.

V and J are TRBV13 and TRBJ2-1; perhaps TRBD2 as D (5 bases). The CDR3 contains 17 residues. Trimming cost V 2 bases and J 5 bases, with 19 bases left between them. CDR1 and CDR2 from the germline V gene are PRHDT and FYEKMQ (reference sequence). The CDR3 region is CASSLNRLAEEDNEQFF. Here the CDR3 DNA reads TGTGCCAGCAGCTTAAATCGGCTAGCCGAGGAGGACAATGAGCAGTTCTTC.

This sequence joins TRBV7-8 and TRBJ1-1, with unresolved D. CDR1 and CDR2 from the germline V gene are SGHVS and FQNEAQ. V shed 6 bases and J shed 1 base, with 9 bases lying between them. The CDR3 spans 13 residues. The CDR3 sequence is CASSTVRNTEAFF. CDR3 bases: TGTGCCAGCAGTACGGTAAGGAACACTGAAGCTTTCTTT.

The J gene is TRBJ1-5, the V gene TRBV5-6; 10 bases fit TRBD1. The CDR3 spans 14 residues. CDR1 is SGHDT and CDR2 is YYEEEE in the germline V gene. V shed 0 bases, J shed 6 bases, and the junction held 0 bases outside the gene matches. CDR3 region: CASSLGQGAQPQHF. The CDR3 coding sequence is TGTGCCAGCAGCTTGGGACAGGGGGCTCAGCCCCAGCATTTT.

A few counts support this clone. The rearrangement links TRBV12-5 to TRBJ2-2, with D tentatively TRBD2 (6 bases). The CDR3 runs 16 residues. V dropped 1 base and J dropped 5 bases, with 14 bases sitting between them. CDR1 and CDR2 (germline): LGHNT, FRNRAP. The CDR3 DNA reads TGTGCTAGTGGTTTGGAAAGGGACTCGGGGACCGGGGAGCTGTTTTTT. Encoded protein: CASGLERDSGTGELFF.